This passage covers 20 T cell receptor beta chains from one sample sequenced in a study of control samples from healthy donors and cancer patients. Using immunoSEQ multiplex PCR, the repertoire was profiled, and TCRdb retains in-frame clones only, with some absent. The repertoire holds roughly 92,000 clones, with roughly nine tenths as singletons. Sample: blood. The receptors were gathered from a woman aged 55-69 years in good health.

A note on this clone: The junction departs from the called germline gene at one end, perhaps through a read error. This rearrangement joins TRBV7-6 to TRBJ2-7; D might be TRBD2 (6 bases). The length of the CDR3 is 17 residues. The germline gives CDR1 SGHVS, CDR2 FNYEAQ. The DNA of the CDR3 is TGTGCCAGCAGCTCCCGAGGCCGGGACTTCTTCTCCCACGAGCAGTACTTC. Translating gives CASSSRGRDFFSHEQYF.

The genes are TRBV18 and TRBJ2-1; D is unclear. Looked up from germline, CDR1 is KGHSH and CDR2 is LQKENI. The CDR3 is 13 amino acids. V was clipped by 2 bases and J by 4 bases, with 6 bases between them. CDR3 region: CASSPGRYNEQFF. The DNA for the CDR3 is TGTGCCAGCTCACCAGGACGGTACAATGAGCAGTTCTTC. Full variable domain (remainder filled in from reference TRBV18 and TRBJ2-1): NAGVMQNPRHLVRRRGQEARLRCSPMKGHSHVYWYRQLPEEGLKFMVYLQKENIIDESGMPKERFSAEFPKEGPSILRIQQVVRGDSAAYFCASSPGRYNEQFFGPGTRLTVL.

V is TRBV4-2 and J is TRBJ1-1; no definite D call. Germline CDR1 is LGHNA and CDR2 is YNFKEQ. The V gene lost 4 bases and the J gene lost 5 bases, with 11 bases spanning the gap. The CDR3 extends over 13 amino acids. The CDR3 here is CASSPGRETEAFF. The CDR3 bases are TGTGCCAGCAGCCCCGGGAGAGAGACTGAAGCTTTCTTT.

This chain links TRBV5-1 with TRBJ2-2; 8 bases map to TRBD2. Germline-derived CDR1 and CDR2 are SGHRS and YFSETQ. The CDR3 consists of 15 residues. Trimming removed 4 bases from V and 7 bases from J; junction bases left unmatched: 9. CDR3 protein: CASSIQRGFGGELFF. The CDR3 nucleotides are TGCGCCAGCAGCATCCAGCGGGGGTTCGGCGGGGAGCTGTTTTTT.

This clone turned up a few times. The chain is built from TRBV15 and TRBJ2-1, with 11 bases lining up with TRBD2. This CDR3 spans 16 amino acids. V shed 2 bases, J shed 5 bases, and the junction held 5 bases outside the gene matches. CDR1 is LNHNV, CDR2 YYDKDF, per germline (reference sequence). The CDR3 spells CATSRPLAGGHNEQFF. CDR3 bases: TGTGCCACCAGCAGACCCCTAGCGGGAGGACACAATGAGCAGTTCTTC.

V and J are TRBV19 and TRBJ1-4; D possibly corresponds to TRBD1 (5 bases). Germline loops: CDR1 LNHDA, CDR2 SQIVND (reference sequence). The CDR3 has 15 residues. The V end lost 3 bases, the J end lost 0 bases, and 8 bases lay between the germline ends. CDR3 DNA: TGTGCCAGTAGTATGGGGGGGGCAACTAATGAAAAACTGTTTTTT. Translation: CASSMGGATNEKLFF.

The CDR3 region is CASSNYRGGSMNTEAFF. The CDR3 coding sequence is TGTGCCAGCTCAAACTACAGGGGAGGTTCGATGAACACTGAAGCTTTCTTT. This chain links TRBV18 with TRBJ1-1; 7 nucleotides line up with TRBD1. Germline lookup yields CDR1 KGHSH and CDR2 LQKENI. V dropped 5 bases and J dropped 0; count of bases not matched to a gene: 12. The CDR3 loop spans 17 amino acids.

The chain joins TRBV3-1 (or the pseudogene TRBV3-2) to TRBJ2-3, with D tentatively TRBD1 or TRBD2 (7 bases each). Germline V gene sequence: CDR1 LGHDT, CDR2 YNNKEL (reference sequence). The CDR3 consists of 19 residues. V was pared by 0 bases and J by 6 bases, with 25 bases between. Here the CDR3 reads CASSQDPPRGGIVSDTQYF. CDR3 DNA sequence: TGTGCCAGCAGCCAAGATCCCCCCAGGGGGGGCATTGTCTCGGATACGCAGTATTTT.

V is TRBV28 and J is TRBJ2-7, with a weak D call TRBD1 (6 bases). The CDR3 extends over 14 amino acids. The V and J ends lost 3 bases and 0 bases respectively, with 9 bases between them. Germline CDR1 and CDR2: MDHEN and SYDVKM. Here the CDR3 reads CASSFTGLSYEQYF. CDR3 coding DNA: TGTGCCAGCAGTTTTACAGGGCTCTCCTACGAGCAGTACTTC.

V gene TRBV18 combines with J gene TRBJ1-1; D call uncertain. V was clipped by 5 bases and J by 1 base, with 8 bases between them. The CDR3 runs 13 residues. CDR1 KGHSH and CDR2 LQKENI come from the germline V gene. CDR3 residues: CASSMDSNTEAFF. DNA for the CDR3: TGTGCCAGCTCAATGGACTCGAACACTGAAGCTTTCTTT. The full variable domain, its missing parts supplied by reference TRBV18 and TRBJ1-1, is NAGVMQNPRHLVRRRGQEARLRCSPMKGHSHVYWYRQLPEEGLKFMVYLQKENIIDESGMPKERFSAEFPKEGPSILRIQQVVRGDSAAYFCASSMDSNTEAFFGQGTRLTVV.

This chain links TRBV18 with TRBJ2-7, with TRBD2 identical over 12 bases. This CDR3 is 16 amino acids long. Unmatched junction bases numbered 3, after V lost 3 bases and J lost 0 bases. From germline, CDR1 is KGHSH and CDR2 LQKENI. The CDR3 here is CASSPGLAGLSYEQYF. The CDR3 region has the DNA TGTGCCAGCTCACCGGGACTAGCGGGCCTCTCCTACGAGCAGTACTTC.

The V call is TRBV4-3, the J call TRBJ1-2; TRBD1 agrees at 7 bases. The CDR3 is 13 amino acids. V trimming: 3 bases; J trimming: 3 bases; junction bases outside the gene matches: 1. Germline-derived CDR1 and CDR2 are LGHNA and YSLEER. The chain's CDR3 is CASSQGQYYGYTF. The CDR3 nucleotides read TGCGCCAGCAGCCAGGGACAGTACTATGGCTACACCTTC.

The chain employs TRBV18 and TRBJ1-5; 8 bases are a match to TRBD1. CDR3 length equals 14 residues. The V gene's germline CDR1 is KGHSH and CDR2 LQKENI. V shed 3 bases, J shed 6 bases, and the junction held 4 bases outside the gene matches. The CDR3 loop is CASSPAGTGQPQHF. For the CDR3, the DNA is TGTGCCAGCTCACCGGCAGGGACAGGTCAGCCCCAGCATTTT.

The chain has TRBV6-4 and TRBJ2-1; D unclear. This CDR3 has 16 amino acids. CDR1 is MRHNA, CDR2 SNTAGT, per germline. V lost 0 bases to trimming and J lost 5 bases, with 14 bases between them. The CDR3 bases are TGTGCCAGCAGTGACTCGAGCCATCTTCCCCACAATGAGCAGTTCTTC. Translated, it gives CASSDSSHLPHNEQFF.

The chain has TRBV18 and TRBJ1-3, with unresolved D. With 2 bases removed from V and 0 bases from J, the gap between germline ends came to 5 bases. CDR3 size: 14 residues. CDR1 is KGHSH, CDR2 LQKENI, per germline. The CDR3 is CASSPDDSGNTIYF. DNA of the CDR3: TGTGCCAGCTCACCAGATGACTCTGGAAACACCATATATTTT.

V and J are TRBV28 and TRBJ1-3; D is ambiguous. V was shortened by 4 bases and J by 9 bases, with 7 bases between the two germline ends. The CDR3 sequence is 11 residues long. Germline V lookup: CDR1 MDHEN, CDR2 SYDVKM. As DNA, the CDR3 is TGTGCCAGCAGTTCCCCGTCCACCATATATTTT. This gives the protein CASSSPSTIYF. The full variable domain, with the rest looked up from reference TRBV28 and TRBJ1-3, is DVKVTQSSRYLVKRTGEKVFLECVQDMDHENMFWYRQDPGLGLRLIYFSYDVKMKEKGDIPEGYSVSREKKERFSLILESASTNQTSMYLCASSSPSTIYFGEGSWLTVV.

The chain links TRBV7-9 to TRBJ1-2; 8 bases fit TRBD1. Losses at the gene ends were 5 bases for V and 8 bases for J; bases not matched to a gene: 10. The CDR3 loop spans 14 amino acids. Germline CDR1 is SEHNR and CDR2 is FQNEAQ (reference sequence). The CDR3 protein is CASSVGTGDMGYTF. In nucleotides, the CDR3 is TGTGCCAGCAGCGTAGGGACAGGAGATATGGGCTACACCTTC.

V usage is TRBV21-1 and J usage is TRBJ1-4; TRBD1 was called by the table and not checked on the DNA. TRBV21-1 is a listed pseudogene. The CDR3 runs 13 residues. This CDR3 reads CARDRVMGEKLFF. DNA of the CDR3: TGTGCCAGGGACAGGGTGATGGGGGAAAAACTGTTTTTT.

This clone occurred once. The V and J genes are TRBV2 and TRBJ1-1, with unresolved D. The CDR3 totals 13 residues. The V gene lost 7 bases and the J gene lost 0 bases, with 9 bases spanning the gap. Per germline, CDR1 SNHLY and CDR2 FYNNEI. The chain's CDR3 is CASTPQLNTEAFF. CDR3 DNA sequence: TGTGCCAGCACACCACAATTGAACACTGAAGCTTTCTTT.

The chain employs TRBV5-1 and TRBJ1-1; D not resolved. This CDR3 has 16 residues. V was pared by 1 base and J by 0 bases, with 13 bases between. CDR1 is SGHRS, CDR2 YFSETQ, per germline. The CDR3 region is CASSLREATVNTEAFF. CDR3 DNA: TGCGCCAGCAGCTTGCGCGAAGCGACCGTGAACACTGAAGCTTTCTTT. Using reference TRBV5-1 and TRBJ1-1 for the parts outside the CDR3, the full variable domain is KAGVTQTPRYLIKTRGQQVTLSCSPISGHRSVSWYQQTPGQGLQFLFEYFSETQRNKGNFPGRFSGRQFSNSRSEMNVSTLELGDSALYLCASSLREATVNTEAFFGQGTRLTVV.